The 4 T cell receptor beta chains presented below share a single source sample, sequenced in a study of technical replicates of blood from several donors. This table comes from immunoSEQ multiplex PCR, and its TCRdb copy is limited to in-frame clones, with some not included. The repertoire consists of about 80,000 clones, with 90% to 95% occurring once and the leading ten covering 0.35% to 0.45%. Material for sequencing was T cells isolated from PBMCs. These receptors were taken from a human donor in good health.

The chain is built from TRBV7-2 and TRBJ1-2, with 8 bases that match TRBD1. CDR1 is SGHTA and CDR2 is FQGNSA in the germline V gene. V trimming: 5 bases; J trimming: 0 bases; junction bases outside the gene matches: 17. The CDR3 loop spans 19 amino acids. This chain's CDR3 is CASSRGTLDGQGPNYGYTF. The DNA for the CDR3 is TGTGCCAGCAGCCGTGGAACACTTGACGGACAGGGACCTAACTATGGCTACACCTTC.

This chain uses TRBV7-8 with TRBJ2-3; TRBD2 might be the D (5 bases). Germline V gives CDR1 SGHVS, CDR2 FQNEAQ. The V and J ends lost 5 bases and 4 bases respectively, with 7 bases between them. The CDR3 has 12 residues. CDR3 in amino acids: CASSPGADTQYF. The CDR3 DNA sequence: TGTGCCAGCAGCCCCGGGGCAGATACGCAGTATTTT. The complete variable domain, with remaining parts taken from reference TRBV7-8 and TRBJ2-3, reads GAGVSQSPRYKVAKRGQDVALRCDPISGHVSLFWYQQALGQGPEFLTYFQNEAQLDKSGLPSDRFFAERPEGSVSTLKIQRTQQEDSAVYLCASSPGADTQYFGPGTRLTVL.

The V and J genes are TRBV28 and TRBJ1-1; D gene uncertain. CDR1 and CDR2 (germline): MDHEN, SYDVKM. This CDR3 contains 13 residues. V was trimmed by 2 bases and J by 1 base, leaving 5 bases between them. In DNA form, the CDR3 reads TGTGCCAGCAGTTTAGTATCGAACACTGAAGCTTTCTTT. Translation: CASSLVSNTEAFF.

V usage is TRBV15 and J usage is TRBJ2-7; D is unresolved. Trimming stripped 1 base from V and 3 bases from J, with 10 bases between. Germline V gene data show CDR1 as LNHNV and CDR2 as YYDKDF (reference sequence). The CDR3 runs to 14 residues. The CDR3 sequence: CATSRVDGVYEQYF. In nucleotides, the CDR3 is TGTGCCACCAGCAGAGTAGACGGAGTCTACGAGCAGTACTTC.